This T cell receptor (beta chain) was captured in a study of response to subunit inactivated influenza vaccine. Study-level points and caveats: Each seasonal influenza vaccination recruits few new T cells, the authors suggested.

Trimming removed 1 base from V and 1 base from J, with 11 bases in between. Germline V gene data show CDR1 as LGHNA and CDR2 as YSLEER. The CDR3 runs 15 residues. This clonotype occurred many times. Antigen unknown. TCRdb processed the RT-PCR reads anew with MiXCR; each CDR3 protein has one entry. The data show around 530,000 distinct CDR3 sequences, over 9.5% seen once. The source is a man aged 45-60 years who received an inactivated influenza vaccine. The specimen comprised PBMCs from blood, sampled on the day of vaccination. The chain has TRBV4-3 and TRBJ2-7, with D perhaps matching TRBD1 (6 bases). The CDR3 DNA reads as TGCGCCAGCAGCCAAGGGGGGCTAGGTTCCTACGAGCAGTACTTC. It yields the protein CASSQGGLGSYEQYF.